Below are 4 T cell receptor beta chains sequenced from a single sample in a study of blood T cell repertoires in COVID-19. Profiled with immunoSEQ multiplex PCR; TCRdb holds only in-frame clones, not every one. The table shows about 160,000 clones, with about four fifths occurring only once. The sample was peripheral blood. The receptors were sampled from a man in his forties who had recovered from COVID-19.

The chain joins TRBV9 to TRBJ1-1, with a weak D call TRBD1 (6 bases). V lost 0 bases and J 6 bases, leaving 12 bases between the germline ends. The CDR3 has 14 residues. The germline V gene encodes CDR1 SGDLS and CDR2 YYNGEE. This CDR3 reads CASSVVGEGAEAFF. The CDR3 bases are TGTGCCAGCAGCGTAGTAGGGGAGGGGGCTGAAGCTTTCTTT.

This chain links TRBV5-6 with TRBJ2-3; the match to TRBD2 covers 11 bases. The CDR3 is 16 residues long. CDR1 is SGHDT and CDR2 is YYEEEE in the germline V gene. V shed 3 bases, J shed 3 bases, and the junction held 6 bases outside the gene matches. The CDR3 DNA reads as TGTGCCAGCAGCTCACTAGCGGGGGTGGGTACAGATACGCAGTATTTT. This sequence encodes CASSSLAGVGTDTQYF. Full variable domain (rest looked up from reference TRBV5-6 and TRBJ2-3): DAGVTQSPTHLIKTRGQQVTLRCSPKSGHDTVSWYQQALGQGPQFIFQYYEEEERQRGNFPDRFSGHQFPNYSSELNVNALLLGDSALYLCASSSLAGVGTDTQYFGPGTRLTVL.

In its sample, this clone was seen a few times. The chain uses TRBV4-3 and TRBJ1-6, with D possibly matching TRBD1 (6 bases). CDR1 and CDR2 (germline): LGHNA, YSLEER. This CDR3 comprises 14 residues. The V end was cut by 1 base, the J end by 5 bases, with 6 bases between. The CDR3: CASSQGQDNSPLHF. The CDR3 nucleotides are TGCGCCAGCAGCCAAGGACAGGATAATTCACCCCTCCACTTT.

This clone appeared a single time. This chain links TRBV6-5 with TRBJ1-2; perhaps TRBD1 as D (5 bases). V was pared by 7 bases and J by 3 bases, with 6 bases between. From germline, CDR1 is MNHEY and CDR2 SVGAGI. CDR3 length: 11 amino acids. CDR3 in amino acids: CASKGHYGYTF. CDR3 coding DNA: TGTGCCAGCAAGGGGCACTATGGCTACACCTTC.